These T cell receptor beta chains were read from a single sample in a study of blood T cell repertoires in COVID-19. Sequenced by immunoSEQ multiplex PCR; TCRdb stores in-frame clones only, minus some. The sample shows some 270,000 clones, roughly nine tenths of them seen only once. Sequencing used peripheral blood. These receptors all come from a woman aged 55 to 70 who had recovered from COVID-19. CDR3s include the opening cysteine and the closing phenylalanine or tryptophan. The order of the fields is clone size, J gene, V gene, D gene, CDR3 DNA, CDR3 protein. D genes are given only for firm matches. Only some rows state a clone size, as once, few, many or a class for expanded clones.

. TRBJ1-2 TRBV6-2/TRBV6-3 . TGTGCCAGCAGTTACCTTCATGGCTACACCTTC CASSYLHGYTF
. TRBJ1-6 TRBV28 TRBD1 TGTGCCAGCAGTTCACCCGCGGGACAGGGTTATTCACCCCTCCACTTT CASSSPAGQGYSPLHF
once TRBJ2-5 TRBV18 TRBD1 TGTGCCAGCTCACCGCCAACAGGACAGGGGGCTGGGGAGACCCAGTACTTC CASSPPTGQGAGETQYF
. TRBJ1-1 TRBV3-1/TRBV3-2 . TGTGCCAGCAGCCAAGCAGGTGGAACTGAAGCTTTCTTT CASSQAGGTEAFF
. TRBJ1-2 TRBV5-1 . TGCGCCAGCAGCTCCGACCCAGGTTTTGGCTACACCTTC CASSSDPGFGYTF
. TRBJ1-4 TRBV3-1/TRBV3-2 TRBD1 TGTGCCAGCAGCCAGACAGGGGGCGCAGGGGAAAAACTGTTTTTT CASSQTGGAGEKLFF
. TRBJ1-1 TRBV18 . TGTGCCAGCTCACCGCGTCTTCGGCAGGAGAACACTGAAGCTTTCTTT CASSPRLRQENTEAFF
. TRBJ1-1 TRBV5-8 . TGTGCCAGCAGCGTAACAGTCAACACTGAAGCTTTCTTT CASSVTVNTEAFF
. TRBJ1-5 TRBV6-2/TRBV6-3 . TGTGCCAGCAGTTACTGGGGGGGACCGGGGGAGACCCCCCAGCATTTT CASSYWGGPGETPQHF
. TRBJ1-6 TRBV6-5 . TGTGCCAGCAGTTCCCGACAACCAAGGAATTCACCCCTCCACTTT CASSSRQPRNSPLHF
once TRBJ2-7 TRBV18 TRBD1 TGTGCCAGCTCACTACGACAGGGGGAAAACGAGCAGTACTTC CASSLRQGENEQYF
. TRBJ2-5 TRBV5-1 TRBD2 TGCGCCAGCACCCTCGGCGGGGAGGGCGAGACCCAGTACTTC CASTLGGEGETQYF
once TRBJ1-3 TRBV7-9 TRBD1 TGTGCCAGCAGCCCCTGGACAGGGGTAGGAAACACCATATATTTT CASSPWTGVGNTIYF
. TRBJ2-7 TRBV5-1 TRBD1 TGCGCCAGCAGCTCACGACAGGGGAGGTACGAGCAGTACTTC CASSSRQGRYEQYF
. TRBJ2-7 TRBV6-5 . TGTGCCAGCAGGCAAGCAGGGTCCACCTACGAGCAGTACTTC CASRQAGSTYEQYF
. TRBJ1-2 TRBV3-1/TRBV3-2 TRBD1 TGTGCCAGCAGCACAATCGGGGACAGGGCCGATTATGGCTACACCTTC CASSTIGDRADYGYTF
. TRBJ1-1 TRBV20-1 TRBD1 TGCAGTGCTAGTGCAGGGGGACGCGCTTTCTTT CSASAGGRAFF
. TRBJ2-5 TRBV5-4 . TGTGCCAGCAGCTTGGGAGGGGGGGCCGGTGAGACCCAGTACTTC CASSLGGGAGETQYF
many TRBJ2-7 TRBV6-4 TRBD2 TGTGCCAGCAGTCCCGGGACTAGCGGCTACGAGCAGTACTTC CASSPGTSGYEQYF
. TRBJ2-5 TRBV7-9 TRBD1 TGTGCCAGCAGCTTAAGTCAGGGGGCGGAGACCCAGTACTTC CASSLSQGAETQYF
once TRBJ1-2 TRBV12-3/TRBV12-4 . TGTGCCAGCAGTAAGAGCTATGGCTACACCTTC CASSKSYGYTF
. TRBJ1-1 TRBV11-2 . TGTGCCAGCAGCTTATTAGCAGGGGTAGGGGGCACTGAAGCTTTCTTT CASSLLAGVGGTEAFF
. TRBJ1-1 TRBV27 . TGTGCCAGCAGTTTACTAGGGAGGGACACTGAAGCTTTCTTT CASSLLGRDTEAFF
. TRBJ1-6 TRBV5-8 . TGTGCCAGCAGCCGGTTGGGGGCGGCTAATTCACCCCTCCACTTT CASSRLGAANSPLHF